The 5 T cell receptor beta chains in this list originate from one sample, sequenced in a study of beta chain features in type 1 diabetes. Sequenced material consisted of expressed TCRB transcripts (all of the isolated RNA was reverse transcribed). Method: immunoSEQ multiplex PCR; TCRdb's copy keeps in-frame clones and lacks some. The data contain almost 250,000 clones, 13% to 15% of them singletons. The sequenced material came from naive CD4+ T cells from blood. Source of these receptors: a middle-aged woman in good health.

This clone turned up a few times. The rearrangement links TRBV5-4 to TRBJ1-1; D remains unclear. This CDR3 is built from 13 residues. The V end lost 4 bases, the J end lost 3 bases, and 10 bases lay between the germline ends. CDR1 and CDR2 from the germline V gene are SGHNT and YYREEE (reference sequence). CDR3 sequence reads: CASSLGPDTEAFF. The CDR3 DNA reads as TGTGCCAGCAGCCTTGGGCCAGACACTGAAGCTTTCTTT.

V usage is TRBV7-2 and J usage is TRBJ2-7, with TRBD1 matching over 8 bases. The CDR3 sequence is 14 residues long. J lost 1 base, V lost 5 bases, and 4 bases had no gene match. Germline CDR1 reads SGHTA; CDR2 reads FQGNSA. As DNA, the CDR3 is TGTGCCAGCAGCCCACGACAGGGGTCCTACGAGCAGTACTTC. Protein sequence: CASSPRQGSYEQYF.

This clone has only a few counts. The chain has TRBV5-1 and TRBJ2-2; TRBD2 matches 11 bases. The CDR3 totals 20 residues. Germline CDR1 and CDR2: SGHRS and YFSETQ. Trimming at V came to 4 bases and at J to 4 bases, leaving 18 bases not matched to a gene. The CDR3 nucleotides read TGCGCCAGCAGCCCGGTCCCTAGCGGGGGGCGAGGATCGAGCACCGGGGAGCTGTTTTTT. Protein product: CASSPVPSGGRGSSTGELFF.

As for this clone: Within the sample, other DNA sequences also encode this same CDR3. The chain uses TRBV6-5 and TRBJ2-5; weak D call: TRBD1 (5 bases). Between the trimmed V and J ends, which lost 0 bases and 1 base, there was a span of 6 bases. This CDR3 region has 14 residues. Germline V gives CDR1 MNHEY, CDR2 SVGAGI. CDR3 in DNA: TGTGCCAGCAGTTACTCTACAGGCCAAGAGACCCAGTACTTC. Amino acid sequence: CASSYSTGQETQYF.

This clone was seen just once. The chain recombines TRBV6-5 with TRBJ1-6, with TRBD1 as a possible D gene (5 bases). Germline V gives CDR1 MNHEY, CDR2 SVGAGI. The CDR3 covers 14 residues. V shed 5 bases and J shed 9 bases, with 14 bases lying between them. The CDR3 reads CASSRQSFASPLHF. The CDR3 DNA reads TGTGCCAGCAGTAGACAGTCCTTTGCTTCACCCCTCCACTTT.